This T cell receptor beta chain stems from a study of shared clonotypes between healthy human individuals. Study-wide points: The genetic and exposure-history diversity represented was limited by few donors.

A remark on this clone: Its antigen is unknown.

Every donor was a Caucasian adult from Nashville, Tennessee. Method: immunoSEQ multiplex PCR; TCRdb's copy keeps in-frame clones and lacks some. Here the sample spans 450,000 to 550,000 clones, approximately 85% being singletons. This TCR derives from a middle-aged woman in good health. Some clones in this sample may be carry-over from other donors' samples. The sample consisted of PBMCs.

The CDR3 sequence is CASSPPGQETQYF. CDR3 sequence (DNA): TGTGCCAGCAGCCCCCCGGGTCAAGAGACCCAGTACTTC. The gene calls are TRBV9 and TRBJ2-5; D gene uncertain. The CDR3 covers 13 residues. V lost 4 bases to trimming and J lost 2 bases, with 9 bases between them. Germline-derived CDR1 and CDR2 are SGDLS and YYNGEE.